This record looks at one T cell receptor beta chain sequence and its context. What it recognizes is unknown. This specimen comes from a study of blood T cells in healthy people across ages. Study information: Capture by template switching was about one barcoded beta molecule per two T cells.

Notes on the study in general: Calculation of diversity from one million T cells yielded estimates considered to be underestimates.

Using a J-beta primer mix together with a sample-barcoded 5' primer, a second PCR was run for roughly 6 to 11 cycles. TCRdb fed the 5' RACE reads into MiXCR, producing one record per CDR3 protein. Here the sample spans about 1,500,000 distinct CDR3 sequences, 42% being singletons. Isolated PBMCs totaled at least 6 million in each sample. This CDR3 is built from 15 residues. Germline CDR1 KGHSH, CDR2 LQKENI. The ends lost 6 bases at V and 4 bases at J; junction bases unmatched: 11. The clonotype originates from a woman aged 18-29 years in good health. The chain couples TRBV18 to TRBJ1-2, with 7 bases fitting TRBD1. Source material: blood. The CDR3 DNA is TGTGCCAGCTCTTATGACAGGGAGGCTTCCTATGGCTACACCTTC. It specifies CASSYDREASYGYTF.